The 5 T cell receptor beta chains reported below all come from one sample, sequenced in a study of cytomegalovirus exposure and HLA in healthy donors. Primers: 60 Vbeta forward and 13 Jbeta reverse. Profiled with immunoSEQ multiplex PCR; TCRdb holds only in-frame clones, not every one. The sample has under 250,000 clones, 75% to 90% seen once. Sequencing was performed on PBMCs. All receptors derive from a boy younger than 10 in good health and CMV-seronegative.

J is TRBJ2-7 and V is TRBV11-2; a possible D gene is TRBD2 (6 bases). The CDR3 covers 14 residues. Trimming took 3 bases from V and 1 from J, leaving 10 bases between them. Germline V gene lookup returns CDR1 SGHAT and CDR2 FQNNGV. The CDR3 coding sequence is TGTGCCAGCAGCTTGGTAGGACTATCCTACGAGCAGTACTTC. Translated, it gives CASSLVGLSYEQYF. The full variable domain, with the rest looked up from reference TRBV11-2 and TRBJ2-7, is EAGVAQSPRYKIIEKRQSVAFWCNPISGHATLYWYQQILGQGPKLLIQFQNNGVVDDSQLPKDRFSAERLKGVDSTLKIQPAKLEDSAVYLCASSLVGLSYEQYFGPGTRLTVT.

The rearrangement joins TRBV5-1 to TRBJ1-1, with D unclear. Looked up from germline, CDR1 is SGHRS and CDR2 is YFSETQ. The CDR3 length is 13 residues. Trimming removed 2 bases at V and 0 bases at J, with 5 bases between. This chain's CDR3 is CASSFSVNTEAFF. DNA of the CDR3: TGCGCCAGCAGCTTTTCAGTGAACACTGAAGCTTTCTTT.

The chain links TRBV12-2 to TRBJ1-1; no check of the table's D call, TRBD1, against the DNA was made. TRBV12-2 is termed a pseudogene. The length of the CDR3 is 16 residues. This CDR3 is CASRPWTGDLLTEAFF. In DNA form, the CDR3 reads TGTGCAAGTCGCCCTTGGACAGGGGATTTACTAACCGAAGCTTTCTTT.

CDR3 coding DNA: TGTGCCAGTAGTATGCTGGCGGGCGATTCCTACGAGCAGTACTTC. It codes for CASSMLAGDSYEQYF. The chain has TRBV19 and TRBJ2-7; D possibly corresponds to TRBD2 (5 bases). Germline V gene sequence: CDR1 LNHDA, CDR2 SQIVND (reference sequence). V shed 3 bases and J shed 1 base, with 13 bases lying between them. There are 15 residues in the CDR3. Full variable domain (outside the CDR3, taken from reference TRBV19 and TRBJ2-7): DGGITQSPKYLFRKEGQNVTLSCEQNLNHDAMYWYRQDPGQGLRLIYYSQIVNDFQKGDIAEGYSVSREKKESFPLTVTSAQKNPTAFYLCASSMLAGDSYEQYFGPGTRLTVT.

The V call is TRBV29-1, the J call TRBJ2-7; TRBD2 agrees at 10 bases. CDR1 and CDR2 from the germline V gene are SQVTM and ANQGSEA. The V gene end was trimmed by 1 base and the J gene end by 2 bases; junction bases not matched to a gene: 2. The CDR3 is made up of 14 amino acids. The CDR3 loop is CSVEGLAGAYEQYF. As DNA, the CDR3 is TGCAGCGTTGAAGGTCTAGCGGGAGCCTACGAGCAGTACTTC.